Following are 8 T cell receptor beta chains from one sample sequenced in a study of identical twins. TCRdb fed the 5' RACE reads into MiXCR, producing one record per CDR3 protein. The sample consists of 300,000 or so distinct CDR3 sequences, more than 8% of them appearing once. This sample also appeared in a second study, on yellow fever vaccine responses in identical twins.

The source material was CD8+ T cells sorted from blood. These receptor sequences come from a young woman in good health.

As concerns this clonotype: Being one base from a much bigger clone, this may be a read error. This rearrangement joins TRBV27 to TRBJ2-3, with TRBD1 matching over 8 bases. Germline CDR1 and CDR2: MNHEY and SMNVEV (reference sequence). The CDR3 covers 12 residues. The trim removed 2 bases at V and 10 bases at J, leaving 2 bases unmatched. CDR3 sequence (DNA): TGTGCCAGCAGTTTAACGGACAGGGCGCAGTATTTT. Amino acids: CASSLTDRAQYF.

The genes are TRBV3-1 and TRBJ2-7; unclear D gene. Germline V gene lookup returns CDR1 LGHDT and CDR2 YNNKEL (reference sequence). CDR3 length: 9 amino acids. CDR3 bases: TGTGCCAGCAGGCAGCCGAGGTCGGTC. Protein product: CASRQPRSV.

This chain's CDR3 is CASSFGTSRLETQYF. CDR3 bases: TGTGCCAGCAGTTTCGGGACTAGCCGGTTAGAGACCCAGTACTTC. The rearrangement joins TRBV2 to TRBJ2-5, with 9 positions matching TRBD2. The CDR3 has 15 residues. Germline V gene sequence: CDR1 SNHLY, CDR2 FYNNEI. The trim removed 5 bases at V and 4 bases at J, leaving 8 bases unmatched.

This clonotype came up many times. The chain couples TRBV5-6 to TRBJ2-7; TRBD1 is a possible D gene (5 bases). Per the germline V gene, CDR1 is SGHDT and CDR2 is YYEEEE. V was trimmed by 1 base and J by 3 bases, leaving 23 bases between them. The CDR3 totals 18 residues. CDR3 nucleotides: TGTGCCAGCAGCTTGTCACCCCGGAATTGGAAAGGGGACTACGAGCAGTACTTC. This encodes CASSLSPRNWKGDYEQYF.

This clonotype was picked up a small number of times. The chain carries TRBV14 and TRBJ1-1, with D uncertain. The V and J ends lost 2 bases and 1 base respectively, with 5 bases between them. The CDR3 is 13 amino acids. Germline V lookup: CDR1 SGHDN, CDR2 FVKESK. The CDR3 loop reads CASSQMGNTEAFF. The CDR3 DNA reads TGTGCCAGCAGCCAAATGGGGAACACTGAAGCTTTCTTT.

The V and J genes are TRBV27 and TRBJ2-3, with D hard to call. In germline, CDR1 is MNHEY, CDR2 SMNVEV (reference sequence). The CDR3 contains 15 residues. The V end lost 8 bases, the J end lost 0 bases, and 15 bases lay between the germline ends. For the CDR3, the DNA is TGTGCCAGCTCCCTATTCGATCCTAGCACAGATACGCAGTATTTT. This encodes CASSLFDPSTDTQYF.

The sample holds many counts of this clonotype. The V gene is TRBV12-3 or TRBV12-4, the J gene TRBJ2-7, with a tentative D call TRBD2 (6 bases). This CDR3 is built from 13 residues. Trimming took off 1 base at V and 6 bases at J, with 10 bases between the two ends. This CDR3 reads CASSLVLATEQYF. In DNA, the CDR3 is TGTGCCAGCAGTTTAGTACTAGCCACCGAGCAGTACTTC.

This clonotype was observed at least ten times. The rearrangement uses TRBV12-3 or TRBV12-4 and TRBJ2-1; maybe TRBD2 (5 bases). The length of the CDR3 is 13 residues. Trimming cost V 8 bases and J 6 bases, with 14 bases left between them. The CDR3 bases are TGTGCCAGCGGTGATATCGCGGGCAATGAGCAGTTCTTC. It is translated as CASGDIAGNEQFF.